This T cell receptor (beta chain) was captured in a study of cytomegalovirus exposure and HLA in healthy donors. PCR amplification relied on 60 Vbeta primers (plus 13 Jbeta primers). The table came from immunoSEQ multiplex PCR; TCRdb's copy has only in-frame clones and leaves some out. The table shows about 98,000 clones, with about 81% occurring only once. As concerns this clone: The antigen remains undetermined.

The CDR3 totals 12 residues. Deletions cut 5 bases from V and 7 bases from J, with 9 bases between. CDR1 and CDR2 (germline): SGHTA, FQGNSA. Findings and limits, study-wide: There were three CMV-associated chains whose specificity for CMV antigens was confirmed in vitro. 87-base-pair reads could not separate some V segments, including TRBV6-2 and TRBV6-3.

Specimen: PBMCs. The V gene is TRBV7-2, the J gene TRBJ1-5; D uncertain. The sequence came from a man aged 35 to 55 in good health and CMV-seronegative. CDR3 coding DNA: TGTGCCAGCAGCCATGAGGGACAGCCCCAGCATTTT. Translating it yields CASSHEGQPQHF.